This is a list of T cell receptor beta chains from one sample in a study of blood T cell repertoires in COVID-19. The repertoire was sequenced with immunoSEQ multiplex PCR; TCRdb's copy has only in-frame clones and lacks some. The sample lists about 260,000 clones; approximately 82% were seen once. Sequencing was carried out using peripheral blood. The origin of the receptors is a woman at least 80 years old with acute or convalescent COVID-19. Both conserved end residues are part of each CDR3. The D gene is left open where the match is weak. Clone size appears in some rows only: once, few, many, or a class for an expanded clone.

d_call	clone_size	v_call	j_call	cdr3_aa	cdr3_nt
.	.	TRBV6-1	TRBJ1-1	CASTYRVLNTEAFF	TGTGCCAGCACCTACAGGGTATTGAACACTGAAGCTTTCTTT
TRBD1	.	TRBV2	TRBJ2-4	CASGGTGIQYF	TGTGCCAGCGGGGGGACAGGCATTCAGTACTTC
.	.	TRBV9	TRBJ2-2	CASSVAPGHNTGELFF	TGTGCCAGCAGCGTAGCTCCAGGACACAACACCGGGGAGCTGTTTTTT
.	once	TRBV14	TRBJ2-7	CASSQVRAYEQYF	TGTGCCAGCAGCCAAGTCAGGGCCTACGAGCAGTACTTC
TRBD1	.	TRBV11-1	TRBJ2-1	CASRPQGVVNNEQFF	TGTGCCAGCAGACCCCAGGGGGTAGTAAACAATGAGCAGTTCTTC
.	.	TRBV5-1	TRBJ1-6	CASRDMDNSPLHF	TGCGCCAGCCGGGACATGGATAATTCACCCCTCCACTTT
TRBD2	.	TRBV4-3	TRBJ2-3	CASSHEMGSGGDTQYF	TGCGCCAGCAGCCACGAGATGGGTAGCGGGGGAGATACGCAGTATTTT
TRBD1	.	TRBV5-5	TRBJ1-5	CASSLTGGSSQPQHF	TGTGCCAGCAGCTTGACAGGGGGCTCTAGTCAGCCCCAGCATTTT
TRBD1	.	TRBV5-4	TRBJ1-2	CASSSTGTGPRGYGYTF	TGTGCCAGCAGCTCTACCGGGACAGGCCCCCGGGGCTATGGCTACACCTTC
.	once	TRBV5-1	TRBJ1-3	CASSPSWGEVGNTIYF	TGCGCCAGCAGCCCTAGCTGGGGAGAAGTCGGAAACACCATATATTTT
TRBD2	.	TRBV5-1	TRBJ2-5	CASSPRSGRADETQYF	TGCGCCAGCAGTCCTCGCAGCGGGAGGGCCGATGAGACCCAGTACTTC
.	.	TRBV7-8	TRBJ2-3	CASSLQRTDTQYF	TGTGCCAGCAGCTTACAACGGACAGATACGCAGTATTTT
.	.	TRBV19	TRBJ2-2	CASSRGTGELFF	TGTGCCAGTAGTAGAGGTACCGGGGAGCTGTTTTTT
.	.	TRBV3-1/TRBV3-2	TRBJ1-4	CASSLGTTPTNEKLFF	TGTGCCAGCAGCCTGGGGACAACTCCGACTAATGAAAAACTGTTTTTT
.	.	TRBV25-1	TRBJ1-1	CASRDMGGAFF	TGTGCCAGCAGGGATATGGGGGGAGCTTTCTTT
.	few	TRBV29-1	TRBJ1-2	CSVEGRGGYTF	TGCAGCGTTGAGGGCAGGGGAGGCTACACCTTC
.	many	TRBV21-1	TRBJ1-6	CARHRGHRAGNSPLHF	TGTGCCAGACATAGGGGGCACAGGGCGGGAAATTCACCCCTCCACTTT
TRBD1	.	TRBV5-4	TRBJ2-7	CASSSRDRNHEQYF	TGTGCCAGCAGCAGCCGGGACAGGAATCACGAGCAGTACTTC
.	.	TRBV6-2/TRBV6-3	TRBJ1-2	CASSYEGALRYTF	TGTGCCAGCAGTTACGAGGGCGCCTTGCGCTACACCTTC
TRBD2	.	TRBV29-1	TRBJ2-5	CSGRRSGRRETQYF	TGCAGCGGCCGGCGCAGCGGGAGACGGGAGACCCAGTACTTC
TRBD2	.	TRBV29-1	TRBJ2-3	CSGGLAGWDTQYF	TGCAGCGGTGGACTAGCGGGATGGGATACGCAGTATTTT
.	.	TRBV28	TRBJ1-5	CASSFEFPGPRQPQHF	TGTGCCAGCAGTTTTGAGTTCCCCGGTCCTAGGCAGCCCCAGCATTTT
TRBD1	.	TRBV6-6	TRBJ2-5	CASSRQGQETQYF	TGTGCCAGCAGTCGACAGGGTCAAGAGACCCAGTACTTC
.	few	TRBV15	TRBJ2-2	CATSRDRLNTGELFF	TGTGCCACCAGCAGAGATAGACTTAACACCGGGGAGCTGTTTTTT
.	.	TRBV2	TRBJ1-2	CASRQGLGYGYTF	TGTGCCAGCAGACAGGGTCTGGGGTATGGCTACACCTTC
.	.	TRBV6-2/TRBV6-3	TRBJ2-5	CASSSTDSRGETQYF	TGTGCCAGCAGTTCAACGGACTCCCGAGGAGAGACCCAGTACTTC
.	.	TRBV18	TRBJ1-5	CASSLTDRLGQPQHF	TGTGCCAGCTCACTTACCGACAGGCTGGGTCAGCCCCAGCATTTT
TRBD2	.	TRBV5-8	TRBJ2-5	CASSFRGGSETQYF	TGTGCCAGCAGCTTCCGGGGGGGGTCGGAGACCCAGTACTTC
.	once	TRBV3-1/TRBV3-2	TRBJ2-3	CASSQASHTDTQYF	TGTGCCAGCAGCCAAGCTAGCCACACAGATACGCAGTATTTT
TRBD2	.	TRBV15	TRBJ2-1	CATSLTSGRTGEQFF	TGTGCCACCAGCCTCACTAGCGGGAGGACGGGGGAGCAGTTCTTC
.	.	TRBV10-2	TRBJ2-7	CATAEKREQYF	TGCGCCACCGCAGAAAAGCGCGAGCAGTACTTC
TRBD1	.	TRBV6-2/TRBV6-3	TRBJ2-3	CASSSKGASTDTQYF	TGTGCCAGCAGTTCAAAGGGGGCGAGCACAGATACGCAGTATTTT
.	once	TRBV7-2	TRBJ1-6	CASTLRASYNSPLHF	TGTGCCAGCACTCTCCGAGCGTCCTATAATTCACCCCTCCACTTT
.	.	TRBV2	TRBJ1-4	CASSVGRGAREKLFF	TGTGCCAGCAGTGTAGGAAGGGGCGCAAGGGAAAAACTGTTTTTT
.	.	TRBV21-1	TRBJ2-1	CASSKAGVPYNEQFF	TGTGCCAGCAGCAAAGCGGGAGTTCCCTACAATGAGCAGTTCTTC
.	.	TRBV28	TRBJ1-1	CASSLADSLNTEAFF	TGTGCCAGCAGCCTGGCGGACAGCCTGAACACTGAAGCTTTCTTT
.	.	TRBV7-8	TRBJ1-5	CASSSGVSQPQHF	TGTGCCAGCAGCTCGGGGGTCTCCCAGCCCCAGCATTTT
.	.	TRBV19	TRBJ1-1	CASSIGAGMNTEAFF	TGTGCCAGTAGTATAGGGGCAGGAATGAACACTGAAGCTTTCTTT
.	.	TRBV11-2	TRBJ2-3	CASSLAFRADTQYF	TGTGCCAGCAGCTTAGCATTCCGGGCAGATACGCAGTATTTT
.	.	TRBV3-1/TRBV3-2	TRBJ2-7	CASSHSGNEQYF	TGTGCCAGCAGCCACTCAGGGAACGAGCAGTACTTC
.	.	TRBV5-6	TRBJ1-6	CASSRLGGSYNSPLHF	TGTGCCAGCAGCCGCCTCGGGGGCTCCTATAATTCACCCCTCCACTTT
.	few	TRBV2	TRBJ1-5	CASSEGPGQPQHF	TGTGCCAGCAGTGAAGGGCCGGGGCAGCCCCAGCATTTT
.	.	TRBV7-2	TRBJ2-7	CASRRANIFEQYF	TGTGCCAGCCGGAGGGCAAACATATTTGAGCAGTACTTC
TRBD1	once	TRBV7-9	TRBJ2-3	CASSSRVTGGITDTQYF	TGTGCCAGCAGCTCGAGAGTGACAGGGGGCATCACAGATACGCAGTATTTT
TRBD2	once	TRBV27	TRBJ2-2	CASSYDSYSGTSGGASGELFF	TGTGCCAGCAGTTACGATTCCTACTCCGGGACTAGCGGGGGGGCGTCCGGGGAGCTGTTTTTT
TRBD1	.	TRBV9	TRBJ2-2	CASEGQGVTGELFF	TGTGCCAGCGAAGGACAGGGGGTAACCGGGGAGCTGTTTTTT
TRBD2	.	TRBV4-1	TRBJ2-1	CASSQAGLAVEQFF	TGCGCCAGCAGCCAAGCCGGACTAGCGGTTGAGCAGTTCTTC
TRBD1	.	TRBV28	TRBJ2-5	CASSSVGQEQETQYF	TGTGCCAGCAGTTCGGTAGGACAGGAGCAAGAGACCCAGTACTTC
TRBD1	few	TRBV19	TRBJ1-1	CASLDRVGEAFF	TGTGCCAGCCTAGACAGGGTGGGTGAAGCTTTCTTT
TRBD2	.	TRBV7-7	TRBJ2-1	CASSPLAGLYNEQFF	TGTGCTAGCAGTCCACTAGCGGGACTATACAATGAGCAGTTCTTC
TRBD1	.	TRBV3-1/TRBV3-2	TRBJ2-4	CASSPDPDRGIAKNIQYF	TGTGCCAGCAGCCCGGACCCGGACAGGGGGATAGCCAAAAACATTCAGTACTTC
TRBD2	.	TRBV27	TRBJ2-3	CASSPSGVTDTQYF	TGTGCCAGCAGTCCAAGCGGGGTCACAGATACGCAGTATTTT